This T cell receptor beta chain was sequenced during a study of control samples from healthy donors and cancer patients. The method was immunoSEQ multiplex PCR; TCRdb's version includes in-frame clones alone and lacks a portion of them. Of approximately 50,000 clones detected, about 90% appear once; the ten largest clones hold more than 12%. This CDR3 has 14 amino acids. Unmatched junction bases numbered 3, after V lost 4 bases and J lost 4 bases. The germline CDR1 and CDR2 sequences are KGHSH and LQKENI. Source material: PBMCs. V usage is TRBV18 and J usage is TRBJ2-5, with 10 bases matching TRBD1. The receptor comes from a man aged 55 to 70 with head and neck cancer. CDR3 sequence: CASSLGTGAETQYF. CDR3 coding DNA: TGTGCCAGCTCACTCGGGACAGGGGCAGAGACCCAGTACTTC. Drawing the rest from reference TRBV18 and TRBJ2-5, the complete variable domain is NAGVMQNPRHLVRRRGQEARLRCSPMKGHSHVYWYRQLPEEGLKFMVYLQKENIIDESGMPKERFSAEFPKEGPSILRIQQVVRGDSAAYFCASSLGTGAETQYFGPGTRLLVL.